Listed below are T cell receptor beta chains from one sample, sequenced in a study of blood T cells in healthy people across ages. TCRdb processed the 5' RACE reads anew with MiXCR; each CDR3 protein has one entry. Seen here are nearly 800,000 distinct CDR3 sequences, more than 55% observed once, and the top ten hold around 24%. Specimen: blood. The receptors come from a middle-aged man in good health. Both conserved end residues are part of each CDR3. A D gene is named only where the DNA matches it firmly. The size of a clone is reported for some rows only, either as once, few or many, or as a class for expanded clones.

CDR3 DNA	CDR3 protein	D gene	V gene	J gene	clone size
TGTGCCAGCACAGGGGGCGTTCTTTTCTCTGGGGCCAACGTCCTGACTTTC	CASTGGVLFSGANVLTF	TRBD1	TRBV28	TRBJ2-6	few
TGCAGTGCATATAGTCGTCCTAGCGGGAGATCGCCTGGCGAGCAGTACTTC	CSAYSRPSGRSPGEQYF	TRBD2	TRBV20-1	TRBJ2-7	-
TGCAGTGCCCACAGCCCGACGCCTAGCGGGAGGAGGAACGAGCAGTACTTC	CSAHSPTPSGRRNEQYF	TRBD2	TRBV20-1	TRBJ2-7	once
TGTGCCAGCAGCTTAGTTGGGCAGGGCGCCGATGAGCAGTTCTTC	CASSLVGQGADEQFF	-	TRBV7-6	TRBJ2-1	many
TGTGCCAGCAGCTTAGCTACGAACTACGAGCAGTACTTC	CASSLATNYEQYF	-	TRBV7-2	TRBJ2-7	few
TGTGCCAGCAGCGGACGAAGACTAGCGGGGGGCCGCTACGAGCAGTACTTC	CASSGRRLAGGRYEQYF	TRBD2	TRBV9	TRBJ2-7	-
TGTGCCACCAGTGACCAGGGGACCCCGACCTACGAGCAGTACTTC	CATSDQGTPTYEQYF	-	TRBV24-1	TRBJ2-7	-
TGTGCCAGCAGTTTTCAGGGAGATCCGGTCCAAGAGACCCAGTACTTC	CASSFQGDPVQETQYF	-	TRBV12-3/TRBV12-4	TRBJ2-5	few
TGTGCCGGGGCTAGCGGAAGAACAGATACGCAGTATTTT	CAGASGRTDTQYF	TRBD2	TRBV5-5	TRBJ2-3	-
TGTGCCAGCCGAACGATTTCCGATACGCAGTATTTT	CASRTISDTQYF	-	TRBV11-3	TRBJ2-3	-
TGTGCCAGCAGCCCCACGACAGGATCATATGGCTACACCTTC	CASSPTTGSYGYTF	-	TRBV4-2	TRBJ1-2	-
TGTGCCAGCAGCGCGGGGGACACAAGCACAGATACGCAGTATTTT	CASSAGDTSTDTQYF	-	TRBV7-2	TRBJ2-3	-
TGCAGCGTTGACCCGGTTCCCCGACAGGGCAGTGAAGCTTTCTTT	CSVDPVPRQGSEAFF	TRBD1	TRBV29-1	TRBJ1-1	few
TGCAGTGCTAGAGATGGGTCGGGGGATCCAGAGACGCAGTATTTT	CSARDGSGDPETQYF	-	TRBV20-1	TRBJ2-3	-
TGCGCCAGCAGTGAGAGCGGGAGGATCTACGAGCAGTACTTC	CASSESGRIYEQYF	TRBD2	TRBV10-2	TRBJ2-7	-
TGTGCCAGCAGCTTAGGAGTTGCGGGAGGGCCGATCTCCTACGAGCAGTACTTC	CASSLGVAGGPISYEQYF	TRBD2	TRBV7-2	TRBJ2-7	-
TGCGCCAGCAGCATGGACTTGTGGGAGACCCAGTACTTC	CASSMDLWETQYF	-	TRBV5-1	TRBJ2-5	few
TGTGCCATCAGTGAGCAGCTAACAACAGGGGGCTATAACAATGAGCAGTACTTC	CAISEQLTTGGYNNEQYF	TRBD1	TRBV10-3	TRBJ2-5	-
TGTGCCAGCAGGCCTGGGGGGGGACAGCAAAACTATGGCTACACCTTC	CASRPGGGQQNYGYTF	TRBD1	TRBV7-3	TRBJ1-2	-
TGCAGCGGCCTAACTAGCGTTCAAGAGACCCAGTACTTC	CSGLTSVQETQYF	TRBD2	TRBV29-1	TRBJ2-5	few
TGTGCCAGCAGTTCGGTCGAGGATAGGGACTACGAGCAGTACTTC	CASSSVEDRDYEQYF	-	TRBV6-2/TRBV6-3	TRBJ2-7	-
TGCAGCGTTCTGCCCGCTGAACCTAATGAAAAACTGTTTTTT	CSVLPAEPNEKLFF	-	TRBV29-1	TRBJ1-4	-
TGTGCCAGCAGCTCTACCAGGGGACTCGACTACGAGCAGTACTTC	CASSSTRGLDYEQYF	-	TRBV7-9	TRBJ2-7	once
TGTGCCAGCAGCCAAGGGACAGCGACAGATACGCAGTATTTT	CASSQGTATDTQYF	-	TRBV14	TRBJ2-3	few
TGTGCCAGCCAGCGGGAGGGCCGCGGCACAGATACGCAGTATTTT	CASQREGRGTDTQYF	TRBD2	TRBV4-2	TRBJ2-3	-
TGTGCCAGCAGTGAAGACAGGTCAGACGAGCAGTACTTC	CASSEDRSDEQYF	-	TRBV6-1	TRBJ2-7	-
TGCAGTGCTAGAAGGGAGGGAACGAACACTGAAGCTTTCTTT	CSARREGTNTEAFF	-	TRBV20-1	TRBJ1-1	few
TGTGCCAGCAGCCTAACAGGGAACGTGCAGTTCTTC	CASSLTGNVQFF	-	TRBV7-9	TRBJ2-1	-
TGCGCCAGCAGTGAGTCGTCTAGCCTTTGGAATGAGCAGTACTTC	CASSESSSLWNEQYF	-	TRBV10-2	TRBJ2-7	-
TGTGCCAGCAGGCCTAGTAGATGGAACACTGAAGCTTTCTTT	CASRPSRWNTEAFF	-	TRBV3-1	TRBJ1-1	-
TGTGCCAGCAGCCCTCGGACTAGCGGATTCTCCTACAGTGAGCAGTTCTTC	CASSPRTSGFSYSEQFF	TRBD2	TRBV7-2	TRBJ2-1	-
TGTGCCAGCAGCCCGAGGTTGGCGGGGACTAACTATGGCTACACCTTC	CASSPRLAGTNYGYTF	-	TRBV7-9	TRBJ1-2	-
TGTGCCAGCACCCCTGGCCTAGCGAATTACGAGCAGTACTTC	CASTPGLANYEQYF	-	TRBV12-3/TRBV12-4	TRBJ2-7	-
TGTGCCAGCAGCGTAGGGGGACTAGCATTACCACGGGAGCAGTTCTTC	CASSVGGLALPREQFF	TRBD2	TRBV11-2	TRBJ2-1	few
TGTGCCAGCAGCTTGGGTGCCGCAGGGCATTTGGATGAGCAGTACTTC	CASSLGAAGHLDEQYF	-	TRBV5-6	TRBJ2-5	-
TGTGCCAGCAGCCAGGCGACGGGAGGGGAAGGTCGTGAAAAACTGTTTTTT	CASSQATGGEGREKLFF	-	TRBV4-2	TRBJ1-4	few
TGCGCCAGCAGCCAAGATCGGGGGAGAGACGAGCAGTACTTC	CASSQDRGRDEQYF	-	TRBV4-3	TRBJ2-7	few
TGTGCCAGCAGTCCCCTGGTTGGCAGGGGAAGCGAGCAGTACTTC	CASSPLVGRGSEQYF	-	TRBV28	TRBJ2-7	few
TGTGCCAGCAGTTCCCCCGCGCGTCTCGAGCAGTTCTTC	CASSSPARLEQFF	-	TRBV28	TRBJ2-1	few
TGTGCCAGCAGCACGGACAGGGCCGCCAATTCACCCCTCCACTTT	CASSTDRAANSPLHF	TRBD1	TRBV6-4	TRBJ1-6	-
TGCAGTGCCAAAAGGGGGACAGGCGATTACGAGCAGTACTTC	CSAKRGTGDYEQYF	TRBD1	TRBV20-1	TRBJ2-7	few
TGCAGTGCTAGTCTTCAGAACACAGATACGCAGTATTTT	CSASLQNTDTQYF	-	TRBV20-1	TRBJ2-3	-
TGTGCCAGCATGGGGCCCGGGGGGGTCTACAATGAGCAGTTCTTC	CASMGPGGVYNEQFF	TRBD2	TRBV28	TRBJ2-1	-
TGTGCCAGCTCCACCGGGACAGATTTAAGCTCCTATAATTCACCCCTCCACTTT	CASSTGTDLSSYNSPLHF	TRBD1	TRBV28	TRBJ1-6	-
TGTGCCAGCAGCGGGGGTTTTATGTCGGACTACGAGCAGTACTTC	CASSGGFMSDYEQYF	-	TRBV9	TRBJ2-7	few